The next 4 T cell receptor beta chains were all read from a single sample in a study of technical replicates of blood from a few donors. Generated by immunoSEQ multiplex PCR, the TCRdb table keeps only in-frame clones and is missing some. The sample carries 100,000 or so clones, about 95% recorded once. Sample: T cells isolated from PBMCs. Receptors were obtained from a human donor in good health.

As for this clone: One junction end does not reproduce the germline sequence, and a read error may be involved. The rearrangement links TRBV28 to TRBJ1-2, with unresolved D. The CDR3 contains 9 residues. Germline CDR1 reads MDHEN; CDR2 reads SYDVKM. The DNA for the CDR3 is TGCCAGAGCGAAAATGGCTACACCTTC. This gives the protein CQSENGYTF.

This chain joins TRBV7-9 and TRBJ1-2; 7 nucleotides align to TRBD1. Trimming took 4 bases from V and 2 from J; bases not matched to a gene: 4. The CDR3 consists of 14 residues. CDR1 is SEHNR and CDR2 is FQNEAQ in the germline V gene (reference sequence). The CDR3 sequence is CASSSTGTNYGYTF. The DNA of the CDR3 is TGTGCCAGCAGCTCGACAGGGACCAACTATGGCTACACCTTC.

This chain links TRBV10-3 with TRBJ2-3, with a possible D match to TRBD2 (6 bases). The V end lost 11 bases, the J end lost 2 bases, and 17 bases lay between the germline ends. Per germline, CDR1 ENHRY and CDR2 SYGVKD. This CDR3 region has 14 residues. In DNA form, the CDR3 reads TGTGCCTCTCTCGAGCCTAGCGCCACAGATACGCAGTATTTT. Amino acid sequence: CASLEPSATDTQYF.

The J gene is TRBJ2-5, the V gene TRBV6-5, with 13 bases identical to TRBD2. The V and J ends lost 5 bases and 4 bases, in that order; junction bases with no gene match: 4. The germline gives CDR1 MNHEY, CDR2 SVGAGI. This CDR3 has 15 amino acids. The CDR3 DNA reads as TGTGCCAGCAGTACCCGGACTAGCGGGAGAGAGACCCAGTACTTC. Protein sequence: CASSTRTSGRETQYF.